These T cell receptor beta chains were read from a single sample in a study of T cells after yellow fever vaccination. Via MiXCR, TCRdb re-called the 5' RACE reads, giving one row per CDR3 protein. The table has approximately 58,000 distinct CDR3 sequences, 4.5% to 6% seen once. This specimen was PBMCs, either bulk or a sorted T-cell subset (CD4+, CD8+, memory, or dextramer-sorted; not recorded which), taken on the day of the yellow fever booster vaccination. These receptors came from a man aged 18 to 30 who received the YFV17D yellow fever vaccine. The CDR3 runs from the conserved cysteine through the conserved F or W. D genes are given only for firm matches. Clone sizes are given selectively: once, few, many, or a class where the clone is expanded.

>few|NA|TRBJ1-5|TRBV6-5
TGTGCCAGCAGGCCACAGGGTTATAGCAATCAGCCCCAGCATTTT
CASRPQGYSNQPQHF
>NA|NA|TRBJ2-6|TRBV12-3/TRBV12-4
TGTGCCAGCAGGGTTGGGGCCAACGTCCTGACTTTC
CASRVGANVLTF
>many|NA|TRBJ2-5|TRBV12-3/TRBV12-4
TGTGCCAGTGGCCTTCAGGGGCGCCCGGAGACCCAGTACTTC
CASGLQGRPETQYF
>NA|NA|TRBJ1-5|TRBV4-3
TGCGCCAGCAGCCTTCACCAATCTCAGCCCCAGCATTTT
CASSLHQSQPQHF
>many|NA|TRBJ1-6|TRBV7-2
TGTGCCAGCAGCCCTCTACATAATTCACCCCTCCACTTT
CASSPLHNSPLHF
>many|NA|TRBJ2-3|TRBV2
TGTGCCAGGGGGACATTCGCAGATACGCAGTATTTT
CARGTFADTQYF
>many|TRBD2|TRBJ2-7|TRBV12-3/TRBV12-4
TGTGCCAGCAGTTTAAGGGAGGGGACCGAGCAGTACTTC
CASSLREGTEQYF
>many|NA|TRBJ2-1|TRBV5-1
TGCGCCAGCAGCTCTTCAGGGACGTCCTACAATGAGCAGTTCTTC
CASSSSGTSYNEQFF
>NA|TRBD2|TRBJ2-1|TRBV4-1
TGCGCCAGCAGCCAAGGGATCTGGGGTAGCGGGGGACACTACAATGAGCAGTTCTTC
CASSQGIWGSGGHYNEQFF
>NA|NA|TRBJ2-3|TRBV5-6
TGTGCCAGCAGCTTGGGACTCGCGGACACAGATACGCAGTATTTT
CASSLGLADTDTQYF
>many|NA|TRBJ1-5|TRBV20-1
TGCAGTGCTGGGACCAACAATCAGCCCCAGCATTTT
CSAGTNNQPQHF
>few|NA|TRBJ1-1|TRBV4-3
TGCGCCAGCAGCCAAGAAGGCGCGGGGGGCTGGGGCGACACTGAAGCTTTCTTT
CASSQEGAGGWGDTEAFF
>many|TRBD1|TRBJ1-4|TRBV5-5
TGTGCCAGCAGGGTTACAGGGGCAACTAATGAAAAACTGTTTTTT
CASRVTGATNEKLFF
>few|NA|TRBJ2-1|TRBV10-2
TGCGCCAGCACCCGTGGGGAAGGTAATGAGCAGTTCTTC
CASTRGEGNEQFF
>few|TRBD1|TRBJ1-4|TRBV7-9
TGTGCCAGCAGCTTCCGTCCCGGGACAGGGGATGAAAAACTGTTTTTT
CASSFRPGTGDEKLFF
>few|TRBD2|TRBJ2-2|TRBV25-1
TGTGCCAGCAGTGAATTGGGGGGGGGACTCGGGGAGCTGTTTTTT
CASSELGGGLGELFF
>few|NA|TRBJ2-3|TRBV24-1
TGTGCCACCAGTGGTCAGACATTGGGCACAGATACGCAGTATTTT
CATSGQTLGTDTQYF
>few|NA|TRBJ1-6|TRBV19
TGTGCCAGTAGTATCCCGGGAACGGGTTCACCCCTCCACTTT
CASSIPGTGSPLHF
>few|TRBD1|TRBJ2-1|TRBV5-5
TGTGCCAGCAGCCCACATGGAACTACAGGGGTCAATGAGCAGTTCTTC
CASSPHGTTGVNEQFF
>NA|NA|TRBJ2-5|TRBV7-9
TGTGCCAGCAGCCGGGACTTCCAAGAGACCCAGTACTTC
CASSRDFQETQYF
>many|TRBD1|TRBJ1-2|TRBV4-1
TGCGCCAGCAGCCAAGGGGAAACCACAGGGGGCTATGGCTACACCTTC
CASSQGETTGGYGYTF
>few|TRBD2|TRBJ2-2|TRBV7-2
TGTGCCAGCAGCTTAGGACTAGCGGGAGTCCCCGGGGAGCTGTTTTTT
CASSLGLAGVPGELFF
>many|TRBD1|TRBJ2-2|TRBV7-2
TGTGCCAGCAGCTGGACAGGGTCCGGGGAGCTGTTTTTT
CASSWTGSGELFF
>many|TRBD2|TRBJ2-1|TRBV20-1
TGCAGTGCTAGAGATTCAACGGGCGGGAGGTCCCAGTCCTTC
CSARDSTGGRSQSF
>NA|TRBD2|TRBJ2-5|TRBV5-4
TGTGCCAGCAGCTTGGAGTCCGGGGGGGCCCAGTACTTC
CASSLESGGAQYF
>NA|NA|TRBJ2-2|TRBV7-2
TGTGCCAGCAGCTTATACATCAGCACCGGGGAGCTGTTTTTT
CASSLYISTGELFF
>many|NA|TRBJ2-1|TRBV7-6
TGTGCCAGCAGCTCTCCAGGGGCCCGCTACAATGAGCAGTTCTTC
CASSSPGARYNEQFF
>many|NA|TRBJ2-7|TRBV6-5
TGTGCCAGCACCAACCAGACCTACGAGCAGTACTTC
CASTNQTYEQYF
>few|TRBD1|TRBJ1-2|TRBV28
TGTGCCAGCAGTTTAGACGGCCGGGACAGGGGGTACGATAACTATGGCTACACCTTC
CASSLDGRDRGYDNYGYTF
>many|NA|TRBJ2-1|TRBV4-1
TGCGCCAGCTCCACCTTCGGCAGCTCCTACAATGAGCAGTTCTTC
CASSTFGSSYNEQFF
>many|NA|TRBJ1-5|TRBV20-1
TGCAGTGCTAGTGAGGGGGTCAGGGATCAGCCCCAGCATTTT
CSASEGVRDQPQHF
>many|NA|TRBJ2-1|TRBV20-1
TGCAGTGCTAAAGGGCCCTATGGGGGGTTCACCTACAATGAGCAGTTCTTC
CSAKGPYGGFTYNEQFF
>many|NA|TRBJ2-1|TRBV5-1
TGCGCCAGCAGCTTGGTGAGCGGTCCTATAGGTGAGCAGTTCTTC
CASSLVSGPIGEQFF
>many|NA|TRBJ2-3|TRBV6-2/TRBV6-3
TGTGCCAGCAGTTCCTCCTCGGATACGCAGTATTTT
CASSSSSDTQYF
>many|NA|TRBJ2-6|TRBV4-1
TGCGCCAGCAGCCAAGAAGGGGGTTCTGGGGCCAACGTCCTGACTTTC
CASSQEGGSGANVLTF
>few|NA|TRBJ1-3|TRBV12-3/TRBV12-4
TGTGCCAGCAGCGCCACTTTCTCTGGAAACACCATATATTTT
CASSATFSGNTIYF
>NA|TRBD2|TRBJ2-3|TRBV14
TGTGCCAGCAGCCAAGCCGCGGGGGTGCTAGATACGCAGTATTTT
CASSQAAGVLDTQYF
>NA|TRBD2|TRBJ2-1|TRBV7-6
TGTGCCAGCAGCCCCATAGGCGGGAGCTCCTACAATGAGCAGTTCTTC
CASSPIGGSSYNEQFF
>few|NA|TRBJ2-7|TRBV11-2
TGTGCCAGCAGCTTAGTCATCTACGAGCAGTACTTC
CASSLVIYEQYF
>many|NA|TRBJ2-1|TRBV27
TGTGCCAGCAGTTTATCGCAGGTTGGTGAGCAGTTCTTC
CASSLSQVGEQFF
>many|NA|TRBJ1-1|TRBV5-1
TGCGCCAGCAGCTTGGCCTTTTCCAGGAACACTGAAGCTTTCTTT
CASSLAFSRNTEAFF
>NA|NA|TRBJ2-3|TRBV28
TGTGCCAGCAGTTTAGTTGGCCAGAGCACAGATACGCAGTATTTT
CASSLVGQSTDTQYF
>many|NA|TRBJ2-7|TRBV29-1
TGCAGCGTTGAAAGAGCAGGGTCCTACGAGCAGTACTTC
CSVERAGSYEQYF
>NA|TRBD1|TRBJ1-5|TRBV20-1
TGCAGTGCTAGCCGGGACAGGAGGGCCCAACAGCCCCAGCATTTT
CSASRDRRAQQPQHF
>many|NA|TRBJ1-4|TRBV4-1
TGCGCCAGCAGCCCTCGACAGGCATATGAAAAACTGTTTTTT
CASSPRQAYEKLFF
>few|NA|TRBJ1-1|TRBV30
TGTGCCTGGAGTGTAACGGGGACTGAAGCTTTCTTT
CAWSVTGTEAFF
>many|NA|TRBJ1-1|TRBV7-6
TGTGCCAGCAGCTTAGTGGGGGGTCGTGGAAGCACTGAAGCTTTCTTT
CASSLVGGRGSTEAFF
>once|TRBD1|TRBJ1-1|TRBV19
TGTGCCAGTAGTATTGCTGGGACAGAGGCTTTCTTT
CASSIAGTEAFF
>many|TRBD2|TRBJ2-7|TRBV30
TGTGCCTGGAGTACCGGGACTACAAACGAGCAGTACTTC
CAWSTGTTNEQYF
>few|NA|TRBJ2-3|TRBV4-3
TGCGCCAGCAGCCAAGAAGTGGGACACTCTGAGAGCACAGATACGCAGTATTTT
CASSQEVGHSESTDTQYF
>few|TRBD1|TRBJ2-3|TRBV7-2
TGTGCCAGCAGCTTATTGAGGGGGCTAGCCCAAGATACGCAGTATTTT
CASSLLRGLAQDTQYF
>NA|NA|TRBJ2-2|TRBV12-3/TRBV12-4
TGTGCCAGCACTGGGTTCACCGGGGAGCTGTTTTTT
CASTGFTGELFF
>many|TRBD2|TRBJ2-2|TRBV12-3/TRBV12-4
TGTGCCAGCAGTCCCGGGGGGGCCCACACCGGGGAGCTGTTTTTT
CASSPGGAHTGELFF
>NA|NA|TRBJ2-3|TRBV28
TGTGCCAGCAGTATATCATGGGGAAGCACAGATACGCAGTATTTT
CASSISWGSTDTQYF